Following are 14 T cell receptor beta chains from one sample sequenced in a study of T cells in women clearing cervical HPV infection. Only in-frame clones appear in the TCRdb table, and some are missing; sequencing was by immunoSEQ multiplex PCR. The table for this sample gives approximately 33,000 clones. Sequencing was carried out using blood buffy coat. The receptors here all came from a woman aged 18 to 75 with a cervical HPV16 infection that either progressed to CIN3+ or cleared (not recorded which).

A word on this clone: The read is 3 residues too short to cover the CDR3 end, so that end is filled in from the germline J gene. The gene calls are TRBV30 and TRBJ1-4, with TRBD1 matching 8 bases. J lost 7 bases, V lost 2 bases, and 12 bases had no gene match. The length of the CDR3 is 16 residues. The germline V gene encodes CDR1 GTSNPN and CDR2 SVGIG (reference sequence). CDR3: CAWSSGQGSFSEKLFF. The CDR3 bases that were read are TGTGCCTGGAGTTCCGGACAGGGAAGTTTTAGTGAAAAA.

About this clone itself: The DNA ends 3 residues before the CDR3 does, and the rest of the CDR3 is filled in from the germline J gene. The V gene is TRBV5-1, the J gene TRBJ1-1, with D possibly matching TRBD1 (5 bases). CDR3 length: 14 amino acids. Trimming cost V 0 bases and J 3 bases, with 9 bases left between them. Germline V gene lookup returns CDR1 SGHRS and CDR2 YFSETQ. The CDR3 bases that were read are TGCGCCAGCAGCTTGGATGAGGGGTACACTGAA. Its translation: CASSLDEGYTE. The whole CDR3 is CASSLDEGYTEAFF. The full variable domain, completed using reference TRBV5-1 and TRBJ1-1, is KAGVTQTPRYLIKTRGQQVTLSCSPISGHRSVSWYQQTPGQGLQFLFEYFSETQRNKGNFPGRFSGRQFSNSRSEMNVSTLELGDSALYLCASSLDEGYTEAFFGQGTRLTVV.

About this clone itself: With the read ending 3 residues before the CDR3 end, the germline J gene is used to fill in that end. The rearrangement uses TRBV20-1 and TRBJ2-7; 9 bases are shared with TRBD1. CDR1 is DFQATT and CDR2 is SNEGSKA in the germline V gene (reference sequence). With V trimmed by 2 bases and J by 0 bases, 5 bases remained unmatched. This CDR3 is 15 amino acids long. The CDR3 sequence: CSARLGTGSSYEQYF. The DNA read from the CDR3 is TGCAGTGCTAGACTCGGGACAGGGAGCTCCTACGAG.

As for this clone: The observed sequence ends 3 residues before the CDR3 terminus, with the missing tail filled in from the germline J gene. The V gene is TRBV30, the J gene TRBJ1-5; tentatively, D is TRBD1 (5 bases). V was trimmed by 3 bases and J by 5 bases, leaving 14 bases between them. Per the germline V gene, CDR1 is GTSNPN and CDR2 is SVGIG (reference sequence). The CDR3 has 14 amino acids. The part of the CDR3 DNA that was read is TGTGCCTGGAGGGGTGGGGCCGCCGATCAGCCC. Translation gives CAWRGGAADQP. The CDR3 in its entirety is CAWRGGAADQPQHF.

As regards this clone: The CDR3 end falls 3 residues outside the read, so it is completed with the germline J gene. The genes are TRBV5-1 and TRBJ2-2; 7 bases match TRBD1. CDR1 is SGHRS, CDR2 YFSETQ, per germline. The trim removed 5 bases at V and 0 bases at J, leaving 10 bases unmatched. The CDR3 runs to 17 residues. The CDR3 reads CASSYYTGTANTGELFF. The DNA read from the CDR3 is TGCGCCAGCAGTTACTACACCGGGACAGCGAACACCGGGGAG.

Note on this clone: The read gets to within 3 residues of the CDR3 end, and the germline J gene fills in the rest. This chain uses TRBV7-6 with TRBJ1-3; the D gene is possibly TRBD1 (6 bases). Germline values: CDR1 SGHVS, CDR2 FNYEAQ. This CDR3 is 15 amino acids long. Trimming pared 5 bases from V and 3 bases from J, leaving 14 bases between. CDR3 DNA, as far as it was read: TGTGCCAGCAGCCGACAGGATCATGATGGAAACACC. Translated: CASSRQDHDGNT. The full CDR3 is CASSRQDHDGNTIYF.

In the case of this clone: The read is 3 residues too short to cover the CDR3 end, so that end is filled in from the germline J gene. The chain carries TRBV6-1 and TRBJ2-1; D possibly corresponds to TRBD1 (5 bases). The V end was cut by 3 bases, the J end by 9 bases, with 9 bases between. The V gene's germline CDR1 is MNHNS and CDR2 SASEGT. The length of the CDR3 is 12 residues. Partial CDR3 DNA: TGTGCCAGCAGTGACAGGGTTATTGAG. Translated, it gives CASSDRVIE. The full CDR3 sequence reads CASSDRVIEQFF.

As regards this clone: Coverage ceases 3 residues before the CDR3 finishes, and the germline J gene fills in the end. J is TRBJ2-4 and V is TRBV14; D gene uncertain. The CDR3 extends over 13 amino acids. CDR1 is SGHDN and CDR2 is FVKESK in the germline V gene. V was trimmed by 4 bases and J by 4 bases, leaving 8 bases between them. The sequenced part of the CDR3 DNA is TGTGCCAGCAGCCGAGACGGTAAAAACATT. This encodes CASSRDGKNI. The entire CDR3 is CASSRDGKNIQYF.

Details on this clone: The read halts 3 residues ahead of the CDR3 end, with the missing end drawn from the germline J gene. This chain links TRBV20-1 with TRBJ1-4; the D is unclear. The germline V gene has CDR1 DFQATT and CDR2 SNEGSKA (reference sequence). The CDR3 has 15 residues. V shed 2 bases and J shed 0 bases, with 10 bases lying between them. Partial CDR3 DNA: TGCAGTGCTAGACCCAGCGGGACAACTAATGAAAAA. Translating gives CSARPSGTTNEK. The whole CDR3 protein is CSARPSGTTNEKLFF.

Concerning this clone itself: The read finishes 3 residues shy of the CDR3 end, and the germline J gene is used to complete it. The V call is TRBV24-1, the J call TRBJ2-5, with 7 bases matching TRBD2. With 4 bases clipped from V and 5 bases from J, the junction kept 15 bases outside the gene matches. Germline CDR1 is KGHDR and CDR2 is SFDVKD. This CDR3 has 17 residues. Here the CDR3 reads CATSEPRVAGEPETQYF. The part of the CDR3 DNA that was read is TGTGCCACCAGTGAGCCCCGGGTTGCGGGAGAACCCGAGACC.

In the case of this clone: The missing CDR3 end, 3 residues past where the read stops, is filled in from the germline J gene. This chain joins TRBV20-1 and TRBJ2-5, with 8 bases lining up with TRBD1. Looked up from germline, CDR1 is DFQATT and CDR2 is SNEGSKA (reference sequence). There are 16 residues in the CDR3. V lost 6 bases to trimming and J lost 4 bases; unmatched junction nucleotides: 16. CDR3 DNA (partial): TGCAGTGCCATTTCATCGACAGGGGCTCGTCGAGAGACC. This gives the protein CSAISSTGARRET. The entire CDR3 reads CSAISSTGARRETQYF.

A word on this clone: The CDR3 end is not reached by the read, which stops 3 residues before it; the germline J gene fills it in. The chain carries TRBV5-1 and TRBJ2-7, with 10 nucleotides matching TRBD2. The CDR3 length is 15 residues. Germline CDR1 is SGHRS and CDR2 is YFSETQ. Trimming took 3 bases from V and 2 from J; bases not matched to a gene: 5. The CDR3 DNA, read in part, is TGCGCCAGCAGCTGGCAGCGGGGGGGGACCTACGAG. It encodes CASSWQRGGTYE. The whole CDR3 is CASSWQRGGTYEQYF.

With respect to this clone: The read halts 3 residues ahead of the CDR3 end, with the missing end drawn from the germline J gene. The chain recombines TRBV2 with TRBJ2-5; D remains ambiguous. Between the trimmed V and J ends, which lost 1 base and 5 bases, there was a span of 11 bases. This CDR3 region has 14 residues. Germline V gene lookup returns CDR1 SNHLY and CDR2 FYNNEI. CDR3 region: CASSEDPVVETQYF. Partial CDR3 DNA: TGTGCCAGCAGTGAAGATCCAGTGGTGGAGACC.

Details on this clone: The read ends 3 residues shy of where the CDR3 ends; the end is completed using the germline J gene. V is TRBV19 and J is TRBJ1-5, with D unresolved. This CDR3 is 15 amino acids long. Germline V gene lookup returns CDR1 LNHDA and CDR2 SQIVND (reference sequence). Trimming left V 6 bases short and J 0 bases short, with 12 bases between. Partial CDR3 DNA: TGTGCCAGTAGACGTATGACAAATAGCAATCAGCCC. Its translation: CASRRMTNSNQP. The CDR3 in full is CASRRMTNSNQPQHF.